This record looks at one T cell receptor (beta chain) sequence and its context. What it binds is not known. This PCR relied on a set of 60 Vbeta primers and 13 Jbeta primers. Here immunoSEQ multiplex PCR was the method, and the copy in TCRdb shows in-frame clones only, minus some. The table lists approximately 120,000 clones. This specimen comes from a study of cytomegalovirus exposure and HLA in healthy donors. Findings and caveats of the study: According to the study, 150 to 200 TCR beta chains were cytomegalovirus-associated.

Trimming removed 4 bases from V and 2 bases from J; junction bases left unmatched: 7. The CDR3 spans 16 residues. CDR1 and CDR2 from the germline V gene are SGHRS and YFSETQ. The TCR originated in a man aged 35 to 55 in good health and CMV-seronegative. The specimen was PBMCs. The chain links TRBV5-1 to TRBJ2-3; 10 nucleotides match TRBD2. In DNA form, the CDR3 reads TGCGCCAGCAGCCTTCAAGCGGGAGGGCCCACAGATACGCAGTATTTT. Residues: CASSLQAGGPTDTQYF.